This T cell receptor (beta chain) was retrieved from a study of blood T cell repertoires in COVID-19 (dated by TCRdb to the early 2020s). Some background on the complete study: Samples covering the acute and convalescent phases of COVID-19 were provided by collaborators in the United States, Italy and Spain. The samples were drawn from the first 160 participants of the ongoing ImmuneRACE study and from 1,200 or so subjects provided by 6 global collaborators. Deeply sampled blood TCRbeta repertoires from subjects exposed to, actively infected with, or recovered from COVID-19 were included in the dataset. The repertoires were made available in a free public database intended to serve as a resource for research on the immune response to SARS-CoV-2. Where HLA class I and class II types were available, the types were taken from metadata supplied by the sample provider, not from assay-based typing. Nearly every sample came with metadata listing a de-identified subject ID, COVID-19 status, age in years and sex. The prospective study material was composed of cDNA or gDNA derived from T cells, B-cell-depleted T cells, or PBMCs. The full study reports these points: The amount of clinical and demographic metadata varied by source and participant and was provided uncurated.

CDR1 and CDR2, looked up from the germline V gene, are SGHRS and YFSETQ. The CDR3 has 14 amino acids, counting the end cysteine and phenylalanine. Here the CDR3 DNA is all that survives: 42 bases in frame from base 1. V is clipped by 5 bases and J by 4 bases, and the sequence between their germline boundaries is 12 bases long. Each collaborating institution followed its own protocols to collect whole blood in K2EDTA tubes. For TCRbeta analysis, collaborators shipped samples in one of three forms: frozen whole blood, isolated PBMCs, or DNA extracted from either of those sample types. Concerning this clone: Its binding antigen is unknown. No base qualities exist here, and no much larger clone lies one base off it.

TCRbeta CDR3 regions were amplified from genomic DNA using the immunoSEQ Assay, a bias-controlled multiplex PCR. Per the authors' processing: The number of nucleated cells in each sample was estimated from the amplification of reference gene primers within the assay. Sequence reads were collapsed and filtered to measure the absolute abundance of every unique TCRbeta CDR3 rearrangement. For each sample, productive Simpson clonality was calculated as the square root of Simpson's diversity index over productive rearrangements. TCRdb provides this immuneACCESS table in a form limited to in-frame rearrangements. Some clones are lacking; in checked studies, under half of them reflect an unresolved V gene, and why the rest are absent is not known. V and J calls and clone size come straight from that table; D and trimming were deduced from the DNA. This sample gives roughly 110,000 clones in total; approximately 88% of them show up just once. The ten largest clones add up to approximately 6.8% of the sample.

The rearranged chain carries TRBV5-1 and TRBJ1-4; no confident D gene assignment can be made. The TCR comes from a man between 50 and 59 years old with active or convalescent COVID-19. The sequencing sample was made of peripheral blood. CDR3 loop: CASSSRDGNEKLFF. The nucleotide sequence reads TGCGCCAGCAGTTCACGGGATGGTAATGAAAAACTGTTTTTT.